These T cell receptor beta chains were read from a single sample in a study of response to subunit inactivated influenza vaccine. One entry per CDR3 protein results from TCRdb running MiXCR on the RT-PCR reads. The sample records about 830,000 distinct CDR3 sequences, less than 20% being singletons. Sequencing was performed on PBMCs from blood, taken about 5 days after vaccination. These receptors all come from a middle-aged man who received an inactivated influenza vaccine. Each CDR3 is given with its conserved first and last residue. D genes are given only for firm matches. Size tells how often a clone was seen (once, few, many) or the class of an expanded clone, and some rows leave it out.

TRBV5-1	-	many	TRBJ2-7	CASSFDGQRYEQYF	TGCGCCAGCAGCTTTGATGGACAGCGCTACGAGCAGTACTTC
TRBV7-9	-	-	TRBJ2-3	CAGRRLRDLTSTDTQYF	TGTGCCGGCCGTAGGCTTAGAGATCTTACTAGCACAGATACGCAGTATTTT
TRBV29-1	-	-	TRBJ2-1	CSVGRGYTYNEQFF	TGCAGCGTTGGGCGGGGATACACATACAATGAGCAGTTCTTC
TRBV7-2	TRBD2	few	TRBJ2-1	CASSPRTSGGQQFF	TGTGCCAGCAGCCCACGGACTAGCGGGGGTCAGCAGTTCTTC
TRBV6-2/TRBV6-3	-	few	TRBJ1-1	CASTFLFNTEAFF	TGTGCCAGCACCTTCCTATTTAACACTGAAGCTTTCTTT
TRBV20-1	TRBD1	-	TRBJ1-2	CSAREGQGYGYTF	TGCAGTGCTAGGGAGGGACAGGGGTATGGCTACACCTTC
TRBV7-2	TRBD2	-	TRBJ2-1	CASSQSGGFYNEQFF	TGTGCCAGCAGTCAAAGCGGGGGGTTTTACAATGAGCAGTTCTTC
TRBV3-1	TRBD1	once	TRBJ2-7	CASRPNPRDSYEQYF	TGTGCCAGCAGACCAAACCCTCGGGACAGCTACGAGCAGTACTTC
TRBV15	TRBD1	-	TRBJ1-1	CATSSWDREEVNTEAFF	TGTGCCACCAGCAGTTGGGACAGGGAAGAGGTGAACACTGAAGCTTTCTTT
TRBV27	-	-	TRBJ2-1	CASSLAPGFFGNEQFF	TGTGCCAGCAGTTTGGCCCCGGGGTTTTTTGGCAATGAGCAGTTCTTC
TRBV7-8	-	-	TRBJ1-1	CASSIIRNTEAFF	TGTGCCAGCAGCATCATTAGGAACACTGAAGCTTTCTTT
TRBV4-3	TRBD1	few	TRBJ2-5	CASSQDGTGQETQYF	TGCGCCAGCAGCCAAGATGGGACAGGACAAGAGACCCAGTACTTC
TRBV7-9	TRBD2	few	TRBJ2-7	CASSLVLGLAGLKQYF	TGTGCCAGCAGCTTAGTTCTGGGACTAGCGGGATTGAAGCAGTACTTC
TRBV24-1	-	-	TRBJ2-3	CATSRSTASTDTQYF	TGTGCCACCAGCCGTTCAACTGCTAGCACAGATACGCAGTATTTT
TRBV9	-	few	TRBJ2-1	CASSPPTTGAVFF	TGTGCCAGCAGCCCACCAACAACGGGAGCCGTATTCTTC
TRBV6-2/TRBV6-3	-	-	TRBJ2-3	CASSYLEPDTQYF	TGTGCCAGCAGTTACCTAGAACCAGATACGCAGTATTTT
TRBV20-1	-	-	TRBJ1-4	CSARERPEKLFF	TGCAGTGCTAGAGAGCGACCGGAAAAACTGTTTTTT
TRBV9	TRBD2	-	TRBJ2-3	CASSVRTRGLAGYALDTQYF	TGTGCCAGCAGCGTACGTACTCGAGGACTAGCGGGGTATGCCTTAGATACGCAGTATTTT
TRBV29-1	-	few	TRBJ1-5	CSVNTHRDSSNQPQHF	TGCAGCGTTAATACCCACCGGGACTCTAGCAATCAGCCCCAGCATTTT
TRBV7-2	TRBD2	few	TRBJ2-5	CASSPWGLAGGQETQYF	TGTGCCAGCAGCCCATGGGGACTAGCGGGGGGTCAAGAGACCCAGTACTTC
TRBV24-1	-	few	TRBJ2-2	CATSDRGFATGELFF	TGTGCCACCAGTGATCGGGGGTTCGCCACCGGGGAGCTGTTTTTT
TRBV5-1	-	-	TRBJ2-5	CASSLVESLETQYF	TGCGCCAGCAGCTTGGTGGAGTCACTGGAGACCCAGTACTTC
TRBV20-1	-	few	TRBJ1-6	CSARLQASNSPLHF	TGCAGTGCTAGATTGCAGGCGTCGAATTCACCCCTCCACTTT
TRBV5-1	-	-	TRBJ2-2	CASSTSRYGDTGELFF	TGCGCCAGCAGCACTTCCCGATACGGGGACACCGGGGAGCTGTTTTTT
TRBV15	TRBD1	-	TRBJ2-5	CATSRQDRGGETQYF	TGTGCCACCAGCAGGCAGGACAGGGGCGGCGAGACCCAGTACTTC
TRBV20-1	-	many	TRBJ1-1	CSARDTDSRAFF	TGCAGTGCCCGGGACACGGATTCTAGGGCTTTCTTT
TRBV20-1	-	few	TRBJ2-1	CSARPGRFVGEQFF	TGCAGTGCTAGGCCCGGGAGATTTGTCGGTGAGCAGTTCTTC
TRBV20-1	-	-	TRBJ2-7	CSARDDRAYEQYF	TGCAGTGCTAGAGATGACCGAGCCTACGAGCAGTACTTC
TRBV29-1	TRBD2	-	TRBJ2-1	CSVTLSKREGFSLYNEQFF	TGCAGCGTCACCCTTTCTAAGCGGGAGGGCTTCAGTTTGTACAATGAGCAGTTCTTC
TRBV7-8	-	-	TRBJ1-6	CASRTGTDSPLHF	TGTGCCAGCAGGACAGGAACAGATTCACCCCTCCACTTT
TRBV6-1	TRBD2	few	TRBJ2-3	CASTKVLAGDDTDTQYF	TGTGCCAGCACCAAGGTACTAGCGGGAGATGATACAGATACGCAGTATTTT
TRBV27	-	few	TRBJ2-7	CASSLLSRGNEQYF	TGTGCCAGCAGTTTGTTAAGCAGGGGCAACGAGCAGTACTTC
TRBV7-3	-	few	TRBJ1-2	CASSPDENNYGYTF	TGTGCCAGCAGCCCTGATGAGAACAACTATGGCTACACCTTC
TRBV20-1	-	once	TRBJ1-2	CSARVGSVNYGYTF	TGCAGTGCTAGAGTAGGCAGCGTAAACTATGGCTACACCTTC
TRBV7-3	TRBD2	-	TRBJ2-7	CASSALGLAGVSEQYF	TGTGCCAGCAGCGCCTTGGGACTAGCGGGAGTTTCCGAGCAGTACTTC
TRBV4-3	TRBD1	many	TRBJ2-1	CASSQDGTAYNEQFF	TGCGCCAGCAGCCAAGATGGGACAGCTTACAATGAGCAGTTCTTC
TRBV7-3	-	-	TRBJ2-7	CASSLRTPGPYEQYF	TGTGCCAGCAGCTTAAGGACGCCAGGTCCCTACGAGCAGTACTTC